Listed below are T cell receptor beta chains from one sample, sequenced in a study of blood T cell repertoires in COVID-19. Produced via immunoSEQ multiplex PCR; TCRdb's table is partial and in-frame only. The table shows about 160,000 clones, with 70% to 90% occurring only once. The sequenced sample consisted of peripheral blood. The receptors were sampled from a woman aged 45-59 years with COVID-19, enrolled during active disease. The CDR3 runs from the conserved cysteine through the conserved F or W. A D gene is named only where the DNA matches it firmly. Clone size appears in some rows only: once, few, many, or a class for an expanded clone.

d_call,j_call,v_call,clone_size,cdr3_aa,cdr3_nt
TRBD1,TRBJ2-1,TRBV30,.,CAWRTPGTGKIF,TGTGCCTGGAGAACCCCCGGGACAGGAAAGATCTTC
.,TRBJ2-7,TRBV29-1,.,CSVAVSGGGDFVEQYF,TGCAGCGTTGCCGTTTCCGGTGGCGGGGACTTCGTCGAGCAGTACTTC
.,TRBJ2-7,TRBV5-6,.,CASSQRQLTGEQYF,TGTGCCAGCAGCCAAAGACAGTTAACAGGCGAGCAGTACTTC
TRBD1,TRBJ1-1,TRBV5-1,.,CASSVQGAGTEAFF,TGCGCCAGCAGCGTTCAGGGGGCTGGCACTGAAGCTTTCTTT
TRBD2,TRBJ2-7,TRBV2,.,CASSEPSGEESYEQYF,TGTGCCAGCAGTGAGCCCAGCGGGGAGGAATCCTACGAGCAGTACTTC
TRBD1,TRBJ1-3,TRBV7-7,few,CASSLAGQGVNTIYF,TGTGCCAGCAGCTTAGCGGGACAGGGTGTAAACACCATATATTTT
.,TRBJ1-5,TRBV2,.,CASSAYISNQPQHF,TGTGCCAGCAGTGCTTACATCAGCAATCAGCCCCAGCATTTT
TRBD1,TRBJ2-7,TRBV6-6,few,CASSLRDRGPEQYF,TGTGCCAGCAGTCTCAGGGACAGGGGGCCCGAGCAGTACTTC
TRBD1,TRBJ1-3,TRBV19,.,CASSTPQGIDTIYF,TGTGCCAGTAGTACACCACAGGGGATCGACACCATATATTTT
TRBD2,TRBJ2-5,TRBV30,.,CAWSPGTSGGETQYF,TGTGCCTGGAGTCCGGGGACTAGCGGGGGAGAGACCCAGTACTTC
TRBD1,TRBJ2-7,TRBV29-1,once,CSVGTGVHEQYF,TGCAGCGTCGGGACAGGTGTCCACGAGCAGTACTTC
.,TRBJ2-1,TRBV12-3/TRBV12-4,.,CASGLPPPDEQFF,TGTGCCAGCGGACTCCCCCCGCCGGATGAGCAGTTCTTC
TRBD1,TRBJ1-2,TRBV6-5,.,CASSRRGRRYGYTF,TGTGCCAGCAGTAGGAGGGGGCGCCGGTATGGCTACACCTTC
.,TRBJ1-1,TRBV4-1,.,CASSQVERTNTEAFF,TGCGCCAGCAGCCAAGTGGAGCGGACGAACACTGAAGCTTTCTTT
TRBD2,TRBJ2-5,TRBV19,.,CASSGTSGQETQYF,TGTGCCAGTAGCGGGACTAGCGGCCAAGAGACCCAGTACTTC
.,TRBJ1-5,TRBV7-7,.,CASSLAVTDHSNQPQHF,TGTGCTAGCAGCTTAGCGGTAACAGACCATAGCAATCAGCCCCAGCATTTT
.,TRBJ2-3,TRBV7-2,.,CASSRLSQGLLHTQYF,TGTGCCAGCAGCCGCCTTAGTCAGGGGCTTCTACATACGCAGTATTTT
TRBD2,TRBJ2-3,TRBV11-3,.,CASTARLAGGTSTDTQYF,TGTGCCAGCACCGCTCGACTAGCGGGGGGTACTAGCACAGATACGCAGTATTTT
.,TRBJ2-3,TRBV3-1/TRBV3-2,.,CASSQDKSTDTQYF,TGTGCCAGCAGCCAAGACAAAAGCACAGATACGCAGTATTTT
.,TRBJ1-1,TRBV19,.,CASSIGQTPSEAFF,TGTGCCAGTAGTATCGGTCAAACCCCGAGTGAAGCTTTCTTT
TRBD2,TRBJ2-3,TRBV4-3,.,CASSPAGGPIDTQYF,TGCGCCAGCAGCCCAGCGGGGGGGCCTATAGATACGCAGTATTTT
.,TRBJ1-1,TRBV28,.,CASRTGPGTEAFF,TGTGCCAGCAGAACAGGGCCAGGGACTGAAGCTTTCTTT
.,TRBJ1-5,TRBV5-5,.,CASSREAISGQPQHF,TGTGCCAGCAGCAGGGAAGCGATTAGCGGTCAGCCCCAGCATTTT
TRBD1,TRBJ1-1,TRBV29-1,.,CSGQTGLGAFF,TGCAGCGGCCAGACAGGGTTAGGAGCTTTCTTT
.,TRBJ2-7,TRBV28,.,CASSSDSLWFEQYF,TGTGCCAGCAGTTCGGACAGCCTCTGGTTCGAGCAGTACTTC
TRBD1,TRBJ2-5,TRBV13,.,CASSPAGTEQETQYF,TGTGCCAGCAGCCCCGCCGGGACAGAGCAAGAGACCCAGTACTTC
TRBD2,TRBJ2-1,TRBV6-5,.,CASTLWGEGTPEQFF,TGTGCCAGCACTTTATGGGGGGAGGGAACCCCAGAGCAGTTCTTC
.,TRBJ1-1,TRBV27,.,CASSRDSVHTEAFF,TGTGCCAGTTCCCGGGACTCGGTGCACACTGAAGCTTTCTTT
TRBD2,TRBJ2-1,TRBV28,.,CASSPPGLAGSEQFF,TGTGCCAGCAGTCCTCCGGGACTAGCGGGGAGTGAGCAGTTCTTC
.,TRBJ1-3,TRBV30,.,CAWLGGDSGNTIYF,TGTGCCTGGCTGGGCGGGGACTCTGGAAACACCATATATTTT
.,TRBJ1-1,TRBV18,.,CASSPPPARRGGNTEAFF,TGTGCCAGCTCACCACCCCCGGCGAGAAGAGGGGGAAACACTGAAGCTTTCTTT
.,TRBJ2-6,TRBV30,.,CAGEAGGANVLTF,TGTGCCGGAGAGGCCGGGGGGGCCAACGTCCTGACTTTC
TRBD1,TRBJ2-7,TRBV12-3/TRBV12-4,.,CASSPGQGYEQYF,TGTGCCAGCAGCCCCGGACAGGGCTACGAGCAGTACTTC
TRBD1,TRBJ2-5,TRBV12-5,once,CASGLLVGGISETQYF,TGTGCTAGTGGTTTGTTGGTAGGGGGCATTTCAGAGACCCAGTACTTC
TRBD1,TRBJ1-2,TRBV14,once,CASSQGTGGINYGYTF,TGTGCCAGCAGCCAAGGGACAGGGGGGATTAACTATGGCTACACCTTC
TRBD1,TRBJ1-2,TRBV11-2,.,CASSYGQGVLRSGYTF,TGTGCCAGCAGCTACGGACAGGGGGTTCTAAGAAGTGGCTACACCTTC
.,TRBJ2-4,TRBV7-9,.,CASSFGGENIQYF,TGTGCCAGCAGCTTCGGCGGGGAAAACATTCAGTACTTC
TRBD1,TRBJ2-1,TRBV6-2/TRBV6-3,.,CASSPTGRSYNEQFF,TGTGCCAGCAGCCCGACAGGGCGCTCCTACAATGAGCAGTTCTTC
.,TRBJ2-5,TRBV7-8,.,CASSRGRIQETQYF,TGTGCCAGCAGCCGAGGGCGGATCCAAGAGACCCAGTACTTC
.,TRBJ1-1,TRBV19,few,CASSIGPGPEAFF,TGTGCCAGTAGTATAGGTCCAGGCCCTGAAGCTTTCTTT
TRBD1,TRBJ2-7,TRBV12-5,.,CASLWTGIEYEQYF,TGTGCTAGTCTGTGGACAGGGATAGAATACGAGCAGTACTTC
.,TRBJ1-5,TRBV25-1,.,CASSEDGRDNQPQHF,TGTGCCAGCAGTGAAGATGGGAGGGACAATCAGCCCCAGCATTTT
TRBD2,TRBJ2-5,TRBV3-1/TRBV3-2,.,CASSQLAGAQETQYF,TGTGCCAGCAGCCAGTTAGCGGGGGCACAAGAGACCCAGTACTTC
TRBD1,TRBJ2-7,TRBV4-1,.,CASSGQEYEQYF,TGCGCCAGCAGCGGACAGGAATACGAGCAGTACTTC
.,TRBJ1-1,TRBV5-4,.,CASGSPNTEAFF,TGTGCTTCGGGGTCTCCGAACACTGAAGCTTTCTTT
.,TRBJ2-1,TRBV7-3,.,CASSPRQETYNEQFF,TGTGCCAGCAGCCCCCGACAGGAGACCTACAATGAGCAGTTCTTC
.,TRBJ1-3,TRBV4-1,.,CASSQDVLGNTIYF,TGCGCCAGCAGCCAAGATGTGTTGGGCAACACCATATATTTT
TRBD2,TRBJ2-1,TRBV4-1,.,CASSHNPREGSYNEQFF,TGCGCCAGCAGCCATAATCCCAGGGAGGGCTCCTACAATGAGCAGTTCTTC
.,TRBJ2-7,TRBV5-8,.,CASSLQGVGYEQYF,TGTGCCAGCAGCTTGCAAGGGGTTGGTTACGAGCAGTACTTC
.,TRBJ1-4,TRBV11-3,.,CASSSLQGGGEEEKLFF,TGTGCCAGCAGCTCCCTCCAGGGAGGTGGGGAGGAAGAAAAACTGTTTTTT
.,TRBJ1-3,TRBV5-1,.,CASSLGPQDIGGTIYF,TGCGCCAGCAGCTTGGGCCCTCAAGACATCGGGGGCACCATATATTTT
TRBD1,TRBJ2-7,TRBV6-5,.,CASSYSGQGGWDEQYF,TGTGCCAGCAGTTACTCCGGACAGGGGGGTTGGGACGAGCAGTACTTC
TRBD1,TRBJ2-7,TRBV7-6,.,CASSPRPMDRGNYEQYF,TGTGCCAGCAGCCCCCGCCCAATGGACAGGGGCAACTACGAGCAGTACTTC
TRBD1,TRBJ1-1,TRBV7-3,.,CASSLTRTGGNTEAFF,TGTGCCAGCAGCTTAACCAGGACAGGGGGGAACACTGAAGCTTTCTTT
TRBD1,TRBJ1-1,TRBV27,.,CASSYGTGGVTEAFF,TGTGCCAGCAGTTACGGGACAGGGGGCGTTACTGAAGCTTTCTTT
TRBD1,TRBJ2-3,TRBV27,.,CASRQGVPDTQYF,TGTGCCAGCAGGCAGGGGGTACCAGATACGCAGTATTTT
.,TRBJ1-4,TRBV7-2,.,CASSQTRATNEKLFF,TGTGCCAGCAGCCAAACCCGAGCAACTAATGAAAAACTGTTTTTT
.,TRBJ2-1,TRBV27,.,CASSLDRYNEQFF,TGTGCCAGCAGTCTTGACAGATACAATGAGCAGTTCTTC
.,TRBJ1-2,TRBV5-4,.,CASSLRLTNYGYTF,TGTGCCAGCAGCTTGCGTTTAACTAACTATGGCTACACCTTC
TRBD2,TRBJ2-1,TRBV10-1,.,CASSESPTLAGGRLEQFF,TGCGCCAGCAGTGAGTCACCGACCCTAGCGGGGGGTCGGCTTGAGCAGTTCTTC